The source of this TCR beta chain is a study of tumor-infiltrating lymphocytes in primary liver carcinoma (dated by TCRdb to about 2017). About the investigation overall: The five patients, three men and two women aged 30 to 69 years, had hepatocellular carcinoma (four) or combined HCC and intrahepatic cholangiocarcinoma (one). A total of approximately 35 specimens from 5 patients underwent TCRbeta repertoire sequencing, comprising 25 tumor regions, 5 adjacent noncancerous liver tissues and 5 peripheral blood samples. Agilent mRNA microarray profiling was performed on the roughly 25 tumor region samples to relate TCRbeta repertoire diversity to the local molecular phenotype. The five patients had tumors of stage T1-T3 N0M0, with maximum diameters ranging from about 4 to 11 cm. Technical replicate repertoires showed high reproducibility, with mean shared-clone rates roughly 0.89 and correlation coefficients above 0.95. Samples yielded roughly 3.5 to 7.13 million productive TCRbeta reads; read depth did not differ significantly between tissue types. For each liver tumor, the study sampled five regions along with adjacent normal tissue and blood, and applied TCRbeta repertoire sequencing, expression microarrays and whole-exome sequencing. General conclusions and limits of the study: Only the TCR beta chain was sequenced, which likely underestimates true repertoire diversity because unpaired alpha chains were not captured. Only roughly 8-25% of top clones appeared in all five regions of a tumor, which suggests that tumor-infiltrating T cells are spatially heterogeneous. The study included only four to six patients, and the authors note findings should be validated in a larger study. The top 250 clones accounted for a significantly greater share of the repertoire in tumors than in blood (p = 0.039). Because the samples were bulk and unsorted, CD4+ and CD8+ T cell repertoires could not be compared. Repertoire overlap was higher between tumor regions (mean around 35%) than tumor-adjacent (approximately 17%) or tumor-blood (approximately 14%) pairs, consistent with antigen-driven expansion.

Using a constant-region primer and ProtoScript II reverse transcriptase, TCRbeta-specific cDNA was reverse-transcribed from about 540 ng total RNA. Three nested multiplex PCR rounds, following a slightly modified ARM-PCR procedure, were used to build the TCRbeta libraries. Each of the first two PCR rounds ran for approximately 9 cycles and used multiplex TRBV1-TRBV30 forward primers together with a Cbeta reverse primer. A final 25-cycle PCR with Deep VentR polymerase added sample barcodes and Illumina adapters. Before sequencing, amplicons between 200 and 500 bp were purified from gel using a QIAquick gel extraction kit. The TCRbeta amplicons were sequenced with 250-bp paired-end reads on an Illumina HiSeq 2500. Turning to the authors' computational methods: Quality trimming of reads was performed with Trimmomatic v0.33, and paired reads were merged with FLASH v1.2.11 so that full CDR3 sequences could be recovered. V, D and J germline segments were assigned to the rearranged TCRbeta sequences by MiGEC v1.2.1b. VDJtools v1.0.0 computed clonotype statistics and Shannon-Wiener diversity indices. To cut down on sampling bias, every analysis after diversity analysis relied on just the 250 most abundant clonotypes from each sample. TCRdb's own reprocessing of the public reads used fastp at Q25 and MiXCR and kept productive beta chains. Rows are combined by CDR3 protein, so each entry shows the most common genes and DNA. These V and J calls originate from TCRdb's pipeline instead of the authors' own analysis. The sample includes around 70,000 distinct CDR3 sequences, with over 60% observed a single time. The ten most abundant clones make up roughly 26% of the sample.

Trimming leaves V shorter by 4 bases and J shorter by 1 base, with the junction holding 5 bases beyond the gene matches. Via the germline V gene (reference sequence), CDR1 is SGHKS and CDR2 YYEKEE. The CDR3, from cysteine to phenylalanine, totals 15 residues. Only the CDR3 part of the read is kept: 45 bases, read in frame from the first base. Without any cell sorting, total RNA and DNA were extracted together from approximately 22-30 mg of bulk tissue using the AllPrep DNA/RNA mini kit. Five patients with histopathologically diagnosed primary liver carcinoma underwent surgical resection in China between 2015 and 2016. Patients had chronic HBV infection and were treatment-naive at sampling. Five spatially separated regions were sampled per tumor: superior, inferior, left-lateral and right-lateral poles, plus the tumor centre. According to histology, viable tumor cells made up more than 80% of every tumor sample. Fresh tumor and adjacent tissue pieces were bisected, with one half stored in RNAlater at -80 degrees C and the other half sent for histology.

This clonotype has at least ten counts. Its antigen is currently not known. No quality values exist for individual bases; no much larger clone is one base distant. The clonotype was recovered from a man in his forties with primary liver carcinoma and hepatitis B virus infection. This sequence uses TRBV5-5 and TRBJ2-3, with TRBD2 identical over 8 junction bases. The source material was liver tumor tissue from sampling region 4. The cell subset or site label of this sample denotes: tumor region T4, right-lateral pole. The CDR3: CASSTPTSGTDTQYF. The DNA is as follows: TGTGCCAGCAGCACCCCGACTAGCGGCACAGATACGCAGTATTTT.